This T cell receptor (beta chain) was sequenced in a study of beta chain features in type 1 diabetes listed by TCRdb under 2018. Some background on the complete study: Mean age, gender distribution, total cell number and subset yield were not different between patients and healthy donors. A total of roughly 100 million sorted cells were examined across all samples, and RNA yield correlated strongly with the number of cells per subset. Whereas all 30 or so donors provided naive and central memory subsets, regulatory and stem cell-like memory subsets were isolated from just 8 patients and about eight healthy donors. In the study, TCRB repertoires of sorted circulating CD4+ T cell subsets from recently diagnosed type 1 diabetes patients were compared with those of matched healthy donors. What the work shows at the level of the full study, not this receptor alone: Patients with type 1 diabetes made fewer insertions and deleted more nucleotides at VDJ recombination sites, implying thymic rearrangement abnormalities. The naive, central memory and regulatory TCRB repertoires appeared to resemble one another more closely among patients than among healthy donors. Type 1 diabetes patients showed a moderate but significant shortening of TCRB CDR3 length in all four CD4+ subsets. Because small numbers of individuals were included in the HLA sub-analyses, any influence of HLA type on TCRB rearrangement was left unresolved. Because cDNA was sequenced instead of genomic DNA, highly expressing activated cells could be over-represented, though the groups showed no difference in activation or CD3 levels. PCR might favor shorter templates, but patient and control samples were amplified and corrected together, so any skew would affect both groups equally.

Reading the germline V gene gives CDR1 SGHRS and CDR2 YFSETQ. Its CDR3 holds 14 amino acids, cysteine through phenylalanine. The entry retains the CDR3 DNA only, 42 bases that are in frame from base 1. Trimmed from V: 0 bases; trimmed from J: 2 bases; junction bases lacking a gene match: 0. For this clone: No antigen is known for it. Base quality data are lacking; no much larger clone is found one base away.

Each donor gave one peripheral blood draw, averaging about 100 mL, which was collected into heparinised tubes. A BD FACSAria II was used to sort naive, central memory, regulatory and stem cell-like memory CD4+ T cells with a panel that included CD45RO, CCR7, CD25, CD127, CD95 and CD27. A purity above 95% was achieved for all sorted populations. PBMCs were isolated right away by Lymphoprep density gradient centrifugation and were stained directly, without culture. To minimize batch effects, samples were stained and sorted in pairs, one healthy donor with one patient per experiment. All of the isolated RNA was reverse transcribed with the High Capacity cDNA Reverse Transcription Kit, so expressed TCRB transcripts were sequenced. Deep immunoSEQ sequencing was applied to naive, central memory and regulatory T cell samples, giving an average of roughly 3.5 million total reads per sample. Sorted cells were lysed in RLT buffer, and RNA was extracted using DNase-treated RNeasy Micro or Mini kits according to cell number. To prevent cross-contamination, each cell subset was processed individually, whereas patient and healthy donor samples were processed jointly. Using the immunoSEQ multiplex PCR, TCRB sequences were amplified from cDNA into 87-bp fragments spanning the CDR3 region. Sequencing of the amplicons was done on the Illumina HiSeq platform. The published analysis was carried out like this. Synthetic template baselines were used to correct PCR bias computationally, reads within Hamming distance 2 were collapsed together, and singletons that could not be merged were discarded. By aligning reads against IMGT, V, D and J genes, CDR3 length, and insertions or deletions at six rearrangement sites were assigned. Clonotype counts were normalized to sorted cell number within each subset before computing true diversity and Gini coefficients with the tcR R package. The overlap coefficient, calculated on TCRB nucleotide sequences, was used to measure repertoire sharing. As a proxy for the pre-selection repertoire, out-of-frame TCRB sequences from naive cells were analyzed. The source is immuneACCESS, and TCRdb retained only in-frame sequences with V and J called. Part of the clones is not carried over; for the studies checked, unresolved V genes explain less than half of this, and the remainder is unexplained. The DNA gave D and trimming, while V, J and clone size come from that table. Here the sample has over 200,000 clones; approximately 11% occur a single time. Over 0.015% of the sample is in the top ten clones.

The clonotype originates from a man aged 25 to 45 with type 1 diabetes. The chain is encoded by TRBV5-1 joined to TRBJ2-7; 9 middle bases align to TRBD2. Sequencing was done on a sample of naive CD4+ T cells from blood. The intended sense of this specimen's cell subset or site label: true naive CD4+ T cells. The encoded CDR3 is CASSLERGAYEQYF. The DNA is TGCGCCAGCAGCTTGGAGCGGGGGGCCTACGAGCAGTACTTC.